The 5 T cell receptor beta chains given below trace back to one sample, sequenced in a study of T cell repertoires in cytomegalovirus infection. TCRdb re-called the reads with MiXCR, one entry per CDR3 protein. The sample records approximately 170,000 distinct CDR3 sequences, roughly a sixth being singletons. Sample: CD8+ T cells from PBMCs. These receptors were taken from a human donor in good health (CMV status not recorded). Some clones in this sample may be carry-over from other donors' samples.

This clonotype came up a few times. The rearrangement uses TRBV7-9 and TRBJ2-2; TRBD1 might be the D (5 bases). Per germline, CDR1 SEHNR and CDR2 FQNEAQ (reference sequence). The CDR3 has 18 amino acids. V lost 6 bases, J lost 3 bases, and 23 bases lay in between. This chain's CDR3 is CASRTSRGVEVYTGELFF. Here the CDR3 DNA reads TGTGCCAGCAGAACCTCTAGGGGTGTGGAAGTTTACACCGGGGAGCTGTTTTTT.

This clonotype was observed a few times. This sequence joins TRBV7-2 and TRBJ2-5; D may correspond to TRBD1 or TRBD2 (7 bases each). CDR1 is SGHTA, CDR2 FQGNSA, per germline. V lost 4 bases, J lost 7 bases, and 22 bases lay in between. This CDR3 is 16 amino acids long. CDR3 nucleotide sequence: TGTGCCAGCAGCTCCTACCCAGGGGGGGCTTTGGTGACCCAGTACTTC. Translating it yields CASSSYPGGALVTQYF.

This clonotype was counted between two and nine times. CDR3 sequence (DNA): TGTGCCAGCAGTTTTTCTGGGGCAATTGAAGCTTTCTTT. Its protein is CASSFSGAIEAFF. The chain combines TRBV12-3 or TRBV12-4 with TRBJ1-1; perhaps TRBD1 as D (5 bases). Trimming shortened V by 3 bases and J by 7 bases, and 12 bases separated the two germline ends. The CDR3 has 13 residues.

This clonotype came up a few times. The genes are TRBV7-9 and TRBJ2-3; 12 bases map to TRBD2. This CDR3 comprises 16 residues. Germline V gene data show CDR1 as SEHNR and CDR2 as FQNEAQ (reference sequence). The J segment lost 4 bases and the V segment lost 1 base, leaving 3 bases of the junction unmatched. For the CDR3, the DNA is TGTGCCAGCAGCTTAGAACCTAGCGGGAGGGCAGATACGCAGTATTTT. Its protein product is CASSLEPSGRADTQYF.

This clonotype was detected only a few times. The chain is built from TRBV28 and TRBJ1-5; TRBD1 agrees at 7 bases. The CDR3 has 15 amino acids. V gave up 6 bases and J gave up 5 bases; unmatched junction bases: 10. The V gene's germline CDR1 is MDHEN and CDR2 SYDVKM. The CDR3 DNA reads as TGTGCCAGCAGGCCTCTGGACAGGTCGGATCAGCCCCAGCATTTT. It is translated as CASRPLDRSDQPQHF.